This T cell receptor (beta chain) was captured by sequencing in a study of shared clonotypes between healthy human individuals. Study-level results: Larger richness was generally estimated for naive than memory subsets. Read depth was anticipated to influence clonotype sharing among donors.

In germline, CDR1 is SGHNT, CDR2 YENEEA. With V trimmed by 2 bases and J by 3 bases, 3 bases remained unmatched. The CDR3 has 14 residues. Assay: immunoSEQ multiplex PCR; the TCRdb copy retains only in-frame clones and omits some. The sample includes around 1.4 million clones, approximately 98.5% of them seen just once. In regard to this clone: Its antigen remains unidentified.

This TCR was sampled from a young man in good health. The source material was naive CD4+ T cells sorted from blood. The subset was: CD45RA+ positively selected. The rearrangement uses TRBV11-3 and TRBJ2-5, with 7 bases fitting TRBD1. The CDR3, as DNA: TGTGCCAGCAGCTTAAACGACAGGGAAGAGACCCAGTACTTC. Translation gives CASSLNDREETQYF.